The 8 T cell receptor beta chains listed next were all sequenced from one sample in a study of cytomegalovirus exposure and HLA in healthy donors (dated by TCRdb to 2017 to 2019). The library was prepared using the immunoSEQ multiplex PCR assay. Imported from immuneACCESS, the table was reduced by TCRdb to in-frame sequences with V and J called. These copies leave out some clones; in studies compared against another copy, an unresolved V gene accounts for under half, and the cause of the remainder is not known. The sample table contains about 150,000 clones; only one count was recorded for about 95% of them. The ten largest make up over 1.5% of the sample. Sample: PBMCs. The receptors were gathered from a man younger than 35 in good health and CMV-seropositive.

The rearrangement links TRBV28 to TRBJ1-4; possible D gene TRBD1, 5 bases. CDR1 and CDR2 from the germline V gene are MDHEN and SYDVKM. Trimming left V 5 bases short and J 8 bases short, with 18 bases between. This CDR3 spans 15 amino acids. CDR3 nucleotides: TGTGCCAGCAGTCCCCCGGGGACTCAGGCGGAAAAACTGTTTTTT. This sequence encodes CASSPPGTQAEKLFF.

This sequence joins TRBV11-1 and TRBJ2-7; weak D call: TRBD1 (5 bases). The CDR3 spans 13 residues. Between the trimmed V and J ends, which lost 6 bases and 3 bases, there was a span of 12 bases. Looked up from germline, CDR1 is SGHAT and CDR2 is FQDESV (reference sequence). CDR3 in amino acids: CASRWTLGYEQYF. The CDR3 DNA sequence: TGTGCCAGCAGGTGGACATTGGGCTACGAGCAGTACTTC. Full variable domain (outside the CDR3, taken from reference TRBV11-1 and TRBJ2-7): EAEVAQSPRYKITEKSQAVAFWCDPISGHATLYWYRQILGQGPELLVQFQDESVVDDSQLPKDRFSAERLKGVDSTLKIQPAELGDSAMYLCASRWTLGYEQYFGPGTRLTVT.

This clone has only one observation. The chain employs TRBV6-6 and TRBJ2-5, with a weak D call TRBD1 (7 bases). V lost 8 bases and J 5 bases, leaving 21 bases between the germline ends. This CDR3 spans 15 amino acids. CDR1 is MNHNY, CDR2 SVGAGI, per germline (reference sequence). CDR3 coding DNA: TGTGCCAGCGGTGGGGCAGGGGGGAACGAGGAGACCCAGTACTTC. Translation: CASGGAGGNEETQYF.

J is TRBJ2-3 and V is TRBV7-2, with unresolved D. The CDR3 runs 13 residues. V dropped 4 bases and J dropped 4 bases, with 9 bases sitting between them. In germline, CDR1 is SGHTA, CDR2 FQGNSA. CDR3 region: CASSSPYPDTQYF. The CDR3 region has the DNA TGTGCCAGCAGCTCCCCCTACCCAGATACGCAGTATTTT.

This chain links TRBV6-1 with TRBJ2-1; 7 nucleotides align to TRBD2. The V gene end was trimmed by 1 base and the J gene end by 8 bases; junction bases not matched to a gene: 8. Germline assignment: CDR1 MNHNS and CDR2 SASEGT. The CDR3 is 15 amino acids. The CDR3 nucleotides are TGTGCCAGCAGTGAAGTTCTGGGAGGGCGCGATGAGCAGTTCTTC. It specifies CASSEVLGGRDEQFF.

The gene calls are TRBV11-2 and TRBJ2-1; TRBD2 is a possible D gene (6 bases). V gave up 5 bases and J gave up 5 bases, with 19 bases separating them. Germline CDR1 is SGHAT and CDR2 is FQNNGV. The CDR3 extends over 16 amino acids. CDR3 loop: CASSNRLGWGHNEQFF. CDR3 in DNA: TGTGCCAGCAGCAATAGACTAGGGTGGGGACACAATGAGCAGTTCTTC.

This chain uses TRBV2 with TRBJ2-1; a possible D gene is TRBD1 (6 bases). Germline-derived CDR1 and CDR2 are SNHLY and FYNNEI. Trimming pared 2 bases from V and 0 bases from J, leaving 14 bases between. The CDR3 has 17 residues. In DNA form, the CDR3 reads TGTGCCAGCAGTGAATTGGAGGACAGCTACTCCTACAATGAGCAGTTCTTC. The encoded protein is CASSELEDSYSYNEQFF.

This clone is a singleton in its sample. This chain connects TRBV19 to TRBJ2-6; no definite D call. Germline values: CDR1 LNHDA, CDR2 SQIVND (reference sequence). Between the trimmed V and J ends, which lost 1 base and 0 bases, there was a span of 7 bases. This CDR3 comprises 16 residues. The CDR3 protein is CASSIAGSSGANVLTF. The CDR3 DNA reads as TGTGCCAGTAGTATAGCCGGTTCCTCTGGGGCCAACGTCCTGACTTTC.